The 20 T cell receptor beta chains below were found in one sample sequenced in a study of cytomegalovirus exposure and HLA in healthy donors. PCR amplification relied on 60 Vbeta primers (plus 13 Jbeta primers). Clones were sequenced by immunoSEQ multiplex PCR, and TCRdb holds only the in-frame ones, with some missing. The sample includes about 96,000 clones, 65% to 75% of them seen just once. Sequencing was performed on PBMCs. Receptor source: a woman in her 70s in good health and CMV-seropositive.

The chain combines TRBV28 with TRBJ1-3, with TRBD1 matching 7 bases. With V trimmed by 3 bases and J by 3 bases, 8 bases remained unmatched. Germline V gene lookup returns CDR1 MDHEN and CDR2 SYDVKM. There are 16 residues in the CDR3. The CDR3 nucleotides are TGTGCCAGCAGTTTTCAAAAGACAGGGCGTGGAAACACCATATATTTT. Translation gives CASSFQKTGRGNTIYF.

This chain uses TRBV2 with TRBJ1-1, with TRBD1 matching 7 bases. The CDR3 length is 14 residues. Per the germline V gene, CDR1 is SNHLY and CDR2 is FYNNEI. V was clipped by 3 bases and J by 6 bases; unmatched bases: 7. The CDR3 is CASSELTGRAEAFF. CDR3 DNA: TGTGCCAGCAGTGAGCTGACAGGGCGGGCTGAAGCTTTCTTT.

V gene TRBV10-2 combines with J gene TRBJ2-5; the D gene is possibly TRBD1 (5 bases). V lost 4 bases and J 5 bases, leaving 11 bases between the germline ends. CDR3 size: 13 residues. Germline-derived CDR1 and CDR2 are WSHSY and SAAADI. DNA for the CDR3: TGCGCCAGCAGTGGGCAGGGTGGGGAGACCCAGTACTTC. This sequence encodes CASSGQGGETQYF.

This chain uses TRBV4-2 with TRBJ1-4; 10 nucleotides line up with TRBD1. This CDR3 is 14 amino acids long. Germline CDR1 LGHNA, CDR2 YNFKEQ. V shed 0 bases, J shed 11 bases, and the junction held 3 bases outside the gene matches. The CDR3 DNA is TGTGCCAGCAGCCAAGAGGGGACAGGGGATAAACTGTTTTTT. This translates into CASSQEGTGDKLFF.

The CDR3 here is CASSLLGQLNTGELFF. For the CDR3, the DNA is TGCGCCAGCAGCCTCTTAGGACAGTTGAACACCGGGGAGCTGTTTTTT. The chain joins TRBV5-1 to TRBJ2-2, with a tentative D call TRBD1 (6 bases). In germline, CDR1 is SGHRS, CDR2 YFSETQ. CDR3 length equals 16 residues. With 4 bases removed from V and 1 base from J, the gap between germline ends came to 14 bases.

This clone was seen at least ten times. The chain is built from TRBV27 and TRBJ1-1, with D perhaps matching TRBD1 (6 bases). Germline V gene sequence: CDR1 MNHEY, CDR2 SMNVEV (reference sequence). V was cut by 0 bases and J by 1 base, with 9 bases left in between. The CDR3 consists of 15 residues. CDR3 DNA sequence: TGTGCCAGCAGTTTATCGGCACAGGGGAACACTGAAGCTTTCTTT. Translating it yields CASSLSAQGNTEAFF.

CDR3 sequence (DNA): TGCGCCAGCAGCCTGAGCCGGGGGTACAATGAGCAGTTCTTC. It is translated as CASSLSRGYNEQFF. The chain combines TRBV4-1 with TRBJ2-1; tentative D call: TRBD2 (6 bases). The CDR3 loop spans 14 amino acids. Germline V gives CDR1 MGHRA, CDR2 YSYEKL. V was shortened by 4 bases and J by 4 bases, with 11 bases between the two germline ends.

This chain joins TRBV28 and TRBJ2-3; tentative D call: TRBD2 (6 bases). V gave up 10 bases and J gave up 1 base, with 18 bases separating them. The length of the CDR3 is 15 residues. Looked up from germline, CDR1 is MDHEN and CDR2 is SYDVKM. The CDR3 loop is CATYPAGLGTDTQYF. CDR3 in DNA: TGTGCCACTTACCCCGCGGGATTGGGCACAGATACGCAGTATTTT.

The sample holds one count of this clone. This chain links TRBV5-1 with TRBJ2-5, with D maybe TRBD1 (6 bases). With the DNA end fitting TRBJ2-7 better, the J assignment may be wrong. The germline V gene has CDR1 SGHRS and CDR2 YFSETQ. The CDR3 is made up of 15 amino acids. The DNA for the CDR3 is TGCGCCAGCAGCGCCTCAGGGGCCTTTTCCTACGAGCAGTACTTC. The encoded protein is CASSASGAFSYEQYF.

This clone was seen only a few times. This chain uses TRBV10-1 with TRBJ2-7; 9 bases agree with TRBD2. Germline trimming cut 4 bases from V and 7 bases from J; bases unmatched to any gene: 2. CDR1 and CDR2 (germline): WNHNN, SYGVQD (reference sequence). The CDR3 is 12 residues long. CDR3 in DNA: TGCGCCAGCAGTGGGGCGGGGGGGGAGCAGTACTTC. Translating it yields CASSGAGGEQYF.

The V and J genes are TRBV29-1 and TRBJ1-1, with a weak D call TRBD1 (6 bases). The CDR3 loop spans 11 amino acids. CDR1 is SQVTM, CDR2 ANQGSEA, per germline. V was trimmed by 6 bases and J by 4 bases, leaving 9 bases between them. CDR3 amino acids: CSVLGGTEAFF. CDR3 nucleotide sequence: TGCAGCGTACTAGGGGGCACTGAAGCTTTCTTT.

This chain uses TRBV7-3 with TRBJ2-1; D is perhaps TRBD1 (5 bases). The germline V gene encodes CDR1 SGHTA and CDR2 FQGTGA. V lost 1 base and J 8 bases, leaving 12 bases between the germline ends. The CDR3 loop spans 14 amino acids. In DNA, the CDR3 is TGTGCCAGCAGCTTAAATCAGGGCGACGATGAGCAGTTCTTC. This codes for CASSLNQGDDEQFF.

V usage is TRBV29-1 and J usage is TRBJ2-1; D is undetermined. V was clipped by 7 bases and J by 3 bases, with 7 bases between them. Germline V gene data show CDR1 as SQVTM and CDR2 as ANQGSEA. The CDR3 has 11 residues. CDR3 sequence (DNA): TGCAGCGGGCTCAACTACAATGAGCAGTTCTTC. This gives the protein CSGLNYNEQFF.

This clone was seen just once. The chain has TRBV7-2 and TRBJ2-1; 10 bases line up with TRBD1. This CDR3 region has 16 residues. V dropped 4 bases and J dropped 6; count of bases not matched to a gene: 9. From germline, CDR1 is SGHTA and CDR2 FQGNSA. The CDR3: CASSYAGTGVGNEQFF. The CDR3 DNA reads TGTGCCAGCAGCTACGCCGGGACAGGGGTTGGCAATGAGCAGTTCTTC.

V usage is TRBV2 and J usage is TRBJ1-1; TRBD1 is a possible D gene (5 bases). Between the trimmed V and J ends, which lost 0 bases and 2 bases, there was a span of 10 bases. Per germline, CDR1 SNHLY and CDR2 FYNNEI. This CDR3 is 15 amino acids long. CDR3 amino acids: CASSEAGDRNTEAFF. For the CDR3, the DNA is TGTGCCAGCAGTGAAGCGGGCGACAGAAACACTGAAGCTTTCTTT.

As DNA, the CDR3 is TGTGCCAGCAGTTTGTCAGGGTTTGTCTACGAGCAGTACTTC. Amino acid sequence: CASSLSGFVYEQYF. J is TRBJ2-7 and V is TRBV27, with a weak D call TRBD1 (5 bases). V was shortened by 3 bases and J by 3 bases, with 12 bases between the two germline ends. The CDR3 contains 14 residues. Germline assignment: CDR1 MNHEY and CDR2 SMNVEV (reference sequence).

The chain carries TRBV5-4 and TRBJ2-5; TRBD1 agrees at 11 bases. V lost 7 bases, J lost 7 bases, and 12 bases stayed unmatched. The V gene's germline CDR1 is SGHNT and CDR2 YYREEE (reference sequence). The CDR3 is 15 amino acids. The CDR3 here is CASGQGQGARGTQYF. CDR3 DNA sequence: TGTGCCAGCGGCCAAGGACAGGGGGCGCGGGGGACCCAGTACTTC.

This clone was seen only once. V usage is TRBV7-6 and J usage is TRBJ1-6; no firm D call. The length of the CDR3 is 15 residues. Germline V gives CDR1 SGHVS, CDR2 FNYEAQ. The ends were cut back, 1 base at V and 9 bases at J, with 13 bases in the middle. CDR3 coding DNA: TGTGCCAGCAGCTTAGATCCAAGGAGCGGTTCACCCCTCCACTTT. It is translated as CASSLDPRSGSPLHF.

CDR3 sequence: CAWSEVGRNNQPQHF. The CDR3, as DNA: TGTGCCTGGAGTGAAGTTGGCAGAAACAACCAGCCCCAGCATTTT. This sequence joins TRBV30 and TRBJ1-5; no definite D call. This CDR3 is 15 amino acids long. V lost 1 base and J lost 7, with 17 bases in between. The germline CDR1 and CDR2 sequences are GTSNPN and SVGIG (reference sequence).

The rearrangement joins TRBV5-1 to TRBJ2-3; 9 bases are shared with TRBD2. This CDR3 contains 18 residues. Germline assignment: CDR1 SGHRS and CDR2 YFSETQ. Trimming at V came to 3 bases and at J to 2 bases, leaving 13 bases not matched to a gene. CDR3 coding DNA: TGCGCCAGCAGCTCCGGGCTAGCGGGGACCCCAATCACAGATACGCAGTATTTT. This translates into CASSSGLAGTPITDTQYF.